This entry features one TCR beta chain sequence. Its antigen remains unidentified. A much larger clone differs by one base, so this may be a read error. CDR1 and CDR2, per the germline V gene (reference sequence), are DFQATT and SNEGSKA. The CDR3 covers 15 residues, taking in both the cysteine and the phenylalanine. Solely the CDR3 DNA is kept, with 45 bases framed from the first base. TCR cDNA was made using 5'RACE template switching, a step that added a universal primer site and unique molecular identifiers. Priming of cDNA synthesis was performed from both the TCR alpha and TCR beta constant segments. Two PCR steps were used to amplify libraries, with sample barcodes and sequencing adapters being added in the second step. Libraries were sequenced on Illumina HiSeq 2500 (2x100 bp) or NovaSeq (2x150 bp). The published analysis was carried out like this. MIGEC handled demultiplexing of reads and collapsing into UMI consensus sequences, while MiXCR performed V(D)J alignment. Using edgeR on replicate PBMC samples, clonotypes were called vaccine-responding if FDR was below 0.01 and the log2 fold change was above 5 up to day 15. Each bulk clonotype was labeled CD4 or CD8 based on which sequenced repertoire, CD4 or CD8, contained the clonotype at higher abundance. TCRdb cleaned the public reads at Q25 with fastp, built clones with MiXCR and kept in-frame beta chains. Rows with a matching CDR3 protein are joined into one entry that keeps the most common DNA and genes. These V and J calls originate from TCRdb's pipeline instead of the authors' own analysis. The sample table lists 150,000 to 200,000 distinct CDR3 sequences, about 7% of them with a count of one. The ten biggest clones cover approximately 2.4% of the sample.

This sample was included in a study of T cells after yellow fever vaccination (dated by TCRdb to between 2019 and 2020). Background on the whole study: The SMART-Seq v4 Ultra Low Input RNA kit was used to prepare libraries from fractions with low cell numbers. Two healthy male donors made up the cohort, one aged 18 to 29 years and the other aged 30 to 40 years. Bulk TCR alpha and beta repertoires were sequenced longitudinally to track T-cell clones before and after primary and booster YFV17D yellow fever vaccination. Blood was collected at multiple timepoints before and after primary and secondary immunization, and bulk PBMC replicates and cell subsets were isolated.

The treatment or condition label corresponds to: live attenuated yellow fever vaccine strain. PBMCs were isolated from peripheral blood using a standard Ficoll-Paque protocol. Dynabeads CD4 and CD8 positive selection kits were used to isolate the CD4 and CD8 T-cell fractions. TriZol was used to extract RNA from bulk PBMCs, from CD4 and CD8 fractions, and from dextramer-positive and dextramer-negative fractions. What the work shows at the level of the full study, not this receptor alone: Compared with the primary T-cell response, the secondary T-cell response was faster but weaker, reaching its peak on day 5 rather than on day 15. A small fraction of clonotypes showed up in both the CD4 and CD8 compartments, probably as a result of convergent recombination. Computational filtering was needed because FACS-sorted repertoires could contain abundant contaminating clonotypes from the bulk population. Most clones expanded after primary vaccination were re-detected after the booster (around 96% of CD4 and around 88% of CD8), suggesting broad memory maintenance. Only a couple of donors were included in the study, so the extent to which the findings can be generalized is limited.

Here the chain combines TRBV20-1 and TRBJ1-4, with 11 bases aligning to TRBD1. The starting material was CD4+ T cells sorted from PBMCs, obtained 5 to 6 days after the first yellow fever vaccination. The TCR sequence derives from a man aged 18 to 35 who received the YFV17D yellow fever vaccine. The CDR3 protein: CCAHGQGAGGEKLFF. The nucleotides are TGCTGTGCCCACGGACAGGGGGCGGGAGGCGAAAAACTGTTTTTT.